One TCR beta chain is described in this entry. This clone was detected only a few times. There is no known antigen for this receptor. Per-nucleotide qualities are absent, and no much larger clonotype sits a single base away. The cysteine opens and the phenylalanine closes a CDR3 of 13 amino acids. Only the CDR3 portion is preserved as DNA: 39 bases, with reading frame beginning at the first base. Deletion took 0 bases off V and 6 bases off J, with a span of 6 bases between the germline ends. Based on the germline V gene (reference sequence), the CDR1 and CDR2 sequences are SGHNT and YYREEE. Patients had resection either for delayed recurrence of a solitary brain metastasis or for synchronous oligometastatic disease. Patients with a history of multiple malignancies were excluded so that cancers other than NSCLC would not be included. Tumor areas were macrodissected from five or six deparaffinized 9.5 to 10 um unstained sections guided by marked H&E slides. Every specimen was formalin-fixed and paraffin-embedded (FFPE). Genomic DNA was extracted using the AllPrep DNA/RNA FFPE Kit.

This sample stems from a study of T cells in lung cancer brain metastases (dated by TCRdb to 2017 to 2018). At the level of the whole study: Most of the 20 patients had a history of tobacco use, with a median of 40 pack-years. The study compared TCR beta CDR3 repertoires between fully resected primary non-small cell lung cancers and paired brain metastases. The cohort comprised 20 or so patients contributing 40 or so specimens, one primary lung lesion and one brain metastasis each. The median interval between acquisition of the primary specimen and acquisition of the brain metastasis specimen was around twelve months. About 90% of the roughly 20 patients received no interval therapy between primary and metastasis resection. Primary and metastatic specimens both had an average DNA integrity number of around 3.8, with no significant difference between the two sites. A median age at first diagnosis of 45 to 60 years was recorded for the patients, of whom about 9 were male and 11 were female. Broad study findings and their caveats: In brain metastases, the ten most abundant clones accounted for a significantly larger fraction of the repertoire than in primaries, a finding that suggests clonal expansion. Brain metastases contained significantly fewer unique productive clones than the paired primaries (median about 1,600 versus 5,000). The study could not control for the effects of preoperative corticosteroids on T cell infiltration in brain metastases. Most clones were lesion-specific, with limited overlap between paired lesions (mean Morisita index about 0.23). DNA fragmentation in the FFPE samples may have kept the complete infiltrating T cell repertoire from being retrieved.

Between roughly 2.24 and 5.5 ug genomic DNA was input per sample, with paired samples receiving equal DNA input. TCR beta libraries were constructed with the immunoSEQ hsTCRbeta Kit, which uses multiplexed V and J gene primers in two PCR steps. Pooled libraries with positive and negative controls were sequenced on an Illumina MiSeq using a 100-cycle paired-end protocol. The source study handled its data this way. The immunoSEQ vendor processed the raw data into normalized, annotated TCR beta repertoire reports. Richness was counted as unique clones by nucleotide sequence, and total richness was extrapolated with the iChao1 and Efron-Thisted estimators. To characterize and compare the paired lesions, the analysis used Pielou's evenness, Simpson's index, the proportional abundance of the top-ten clones, and the Morisita overlap index. TCRdb holds this immuneACCESS table with in-frame rearrangements only. Some clones are missing; in checked studies, unresolved V genes explain under half, and the rest has no known cause. The V and J calls and clone size come from that table; D and trimming were worked out from the DNA. The sample data list about 4,900 clones, and roughly 84% of these were observed just once. The top ten clones comprise 2.5% to 3% of the sample.

This sequence was found in a woman between 50 and 59 years old with non-small cell lung cancer. The material sequenced was tumor tissue from the primary lung tumor. Read against the paper, the sample's cell subset or site label means: primary lung cancer lesion. The chain is made from TRBV5-4 and TRBJ1-4; the best D guess is TRBD1, with 5 bases matching. The nucleotide sequence reads as follows: TGTGCCAGCAGCTTGGTAGGGGATGAAAAACTGTTTTTT. Its protein is CASSLVGDEKLFF.